This entry concerns a single TCR beta chain. The antigen remains undetermined. The sample comes from a study of molecular identifiers for immune sequencing clone quantification. Points from the study as a whole: Effector cells kept over 97% of their molecules in clones above 20 RNA copies, while naive cells kept under 1% there.

Libraries of bulk TCR were made by previously described methods (with listed TCR primers). MiXCR, applied by TCRdb to the PCR reads, yields one record per CDR3 protein. The table lists approximately 320,000 distinct CDR3 sequences, 24% of them singletons. Germline V gene sequence: CDR1 SGHNT, CDR2 YYREEE (reference sequence). The CDR3 totals 14 residues. The V and J ends lost 4 bases and 3 bases respectively, with 14 bases between them. Construction of naive CD8 libraries employed about 19,000 to 1,100,000 sorted cells together with 10%, 30% or 50% RNA. Sequenced: naive CD8+ T cells from blood, with Jurkat cell RNA spiked in. Sample subset: FACS-sorted CD8+CD4-CCR7+CD45RA+ naive T cells. V is TRBV5-4 and J is TRBJ2-7, with TRBD1 as a possible D gene (6 bases). The sequence was obtained from a human donor in good health. Some libraries in this study had Jurkat cell RNA spiked in. CDR3 nucleotides: TGTGCCAGCAGCCACGTGGACAGCGGCTACGAGCAGTACTTC. As protein: CASSHVDSGYEQYF.